Shown below are 27 T cell receptor beta chains from a single sample sequenced in a study of human T cells and chemical hapten exposure. The time point is: patch test 1, 2 weeks after DPC sensitization. As for treatment: therapeutic diphenylcyclopropenone sensitization with weekly scalp DPC. TCRdb fed the RACE reads into MiXCR, producing one record per CDR3 protein. The sample consists of 75,000 to 100,000 distinct CDR3 sequences, around 11% of them appearing once. The material sequenced was whole blood, taken in connection with sensitization to the hapten diphenylcyclopropenone (DPC). Every receptor here comes from a woman aged 40 to 55 with alopecia areata. Some clones in this sample may be carry-over from other donors' samples.

The gene calls are TRBV7-2 and TRBJ2-1, with D unresolved. CDR1 and CDR2 (germline): SGHTA, FQGNSA. CDR3 length equals 15 residues. V lost 0 bases and J 9 bases, leaving 15 bases between the germline ends. The CDR3 region is CASSLASTTASEQFF. CDR3 sequence (DNA): TGTGCCAGCAGCTTAGCGTCTACAACGGCTAGTGAGCAGTTCTTC.

This clonotype was seen a few times. The J gene is TRBJ2-7, the V gene TRBV6-5; D is undetermined. Germline-derived CDR1 and CDR2 are MNHEY and SVGAGI. The CDR3 consists of 14 residues. V lost 6 bases to trimming and J lost 3 bases, with 15 bases between them. The CDR3 bases are TGTGCCAGCAGCGACCGGGCCAAGGACTACGAGCAGTACTTC. This translates into CASSDRAKDYEQYF.

The chain links TRBV29-1 to TRBJ2-1, with no clear D. Germline V CDR1 and CDR2: SQVTM, ANQGSEA. V gave up 6 bases and J gave up 4 bases, with 16 bases separating them. This CDR3 has 14 residues. The CDR3 nucleotides are TGCAGCGTCATGACCATCCTGGGTTACAATGAGCAGTTCTTC. Amino acids: CSVMTILGYNEQFF.

This clonotype was seen only a few times. This chain connects TRBV18 to TRBJ2-1; 9 nucleotides match TRBD1. Trimming cost V 3 bases and J 5 bases; bases outside gene matches: 5. The CDR3 contains 15 residues. The germline V gene encodes CDR1 KGHSH and CDR2 LQKENI. In nucleotides, the CDR3 is TGTGCCAGCTCACCGCGAAGGACAGGGGACAATGAGCAGTTCTTC. Its protein product is CASSPRRTGDNEQFF.

The table lists this clonotype with a count of one. This sequence joins TRBV27 and TRBJ1-1; the D is unclear. The CDR3 extends over 13 amino acids. The germline CDR1 and CDR2 sequences are MNHEY and SMNVEV (reference sequence). Trimming stripped 3 bases from V and 6 bases from J, with 11 bases between. This CDR3 reads CASSLRSLAEAFF. The DNA for the CDR3 is TGTGCCAGCAGTTTGAGGAGCCTGGCTGAAGCTTTCTTT.

This clonotype showed up many times. The rearrangement uses TRBV6-2 or TRBV6-3 and TRBJ2-7; D gene unclear. With 2 bases removed from V and 4 bases from J, the gap between germline ends came to 6 bases. Germline CDR1 MNHEY, CDR2 SVGEGT. The CDR3 runs 12 residues. For the CDR3, the DNA is TGTGCCAGCAGTTACGTCCGTTACGAGCAGTACTTC. As protein: CASSYVRYEQYF.

This clonotype was found a few times. The chain has TRBV5-1 and TRBJ2-5; no firm D call. This CDR3 is 15 amino acids long. The germline V gene has CDR1 SGHRS and CDR2 YFSETQ. The V and J ends lost 0 bases and 2 bases respectively, with 11 bases between them. The DNA for the CDR3 is TGCGCCAGCAGCTTGGGGCCGGAATCTCAAGAGACCCAGTACTTC. This translates into CASSLGPESQETQYF.

In this sample, this clonotype turned up many times. V gene TRBV7-3 combines with J gene TRBJ2-1; TRBD2 aligns across 13 bases. In germline, CDR1 is SGHTA, CDR2 FQGTGA. The CDR3 consists of 16 residues. Trimming removed 1 base from V and 6 bases from J; junction bases left unmatched: 3. For the CDR3, the DNA is TGTGCCAGCAGCTTAAACGGACTAGCGGGAGTCAATGAGCAGTTCTTC. Translation gives CASSLNGLAGVNEQFF.

The table lists this clonotype with many counts. This sequence joins TRBV27 and TRBJ2-3, with 9 bases lining up with TRBD2. This CDR3 has 13 amino acids. J lost 1 base, V lost 8 bases, and 1 base had no gene match. Germline V gene lookup returns CDR1 MNHEY and CDR2 SMNVEV (reference sequence). CDR3 nucleotide sequence: TGTGCCAGCCAGCGGGAGGGCACAGATACGCAGTATTTT. It codes for CASQREGTDTQYF.

This clonotype was counted a few times. The rearrangement joins TRBV6-2 or TRBV6-3 to TRBJ2-5, with 8 bases identical to TRBD1. After removal of 3 bases from V and 0 bases from J, the junction contained 3 bases not matched to a gene. The CDR3 has 15 residues. CDR1 and CDR2 (germline): MNHEY, SVGEGT. CDR3 loop: CASSYGTGDQETQYF. CDR3 bases: TGTGCCAGCAGTTATGGGACAGGTGACCAAGAGACCCAGTACTTC.

This chain links TRBV27 with TRBJ2-7; D remains unclear. This CDR3 has 9 residues. V dropped 9 bases and J dropped 3 bases, with 3 bases sitting between them. Germline V gene data show CDR1 as MNHEY and CDR2 as SMNVEV (reference sequence). CDR3 DNA sequence: TGTGCCAGGTTCTACGAGCAGTACTTC. This encodes CARFYEQYF.

This clonotype was seen more than once but under ten times. The rearrangement links TRBV20-1 to TRBJ2-1; 10 nucleotides agree with TRBD2. V was pared by 0 bases and J by 7 bases, with 9 bases of the junction left unmatched. Germline V gives CDR1 DFQATT, CDR2 SNEGSKA (reference sequence). The CDR3 totals 16 residues. The CDR3 DNA reads as TGCAGTGCTAGAGATCTGGCTAGCGGGAGTTGGAATGAGCAGTTCTTC. Its protein product is CSARDLASGSWNEQFF.

This sequence joins TRBV20-1 and TRBJ2-7; 12 positions match TRBD1. CDR1 and CDR2 from the germline V gene are DFQATT and SNEGSKA (reference sequence). The CDR3 consists of 14 residues. V shed 6 bases, J shed 4 bases, and the junction held 7 bases outside the gene matches. Here the CDR3 DNA reads TGCAGTGCCCCCGGGACAGGGGGCGCGTACGAGCAGTACTTC. Protein product: CSAPGTGGAYEQYF.

The chain combines TRBV3-1 with TRBJ1-2, with a weak D call TRBD1 (5 bases). V lost 4 bases to trimming and J lost 1 base, with 7 bases between them. The CDR3 loop spans 13 amino acids. Germline values: CDR1 LGHDT, CDR2 YNNKEL (reference sequence). In nucleotides, the CDR3 is TGTGCCAGCAGCCCGGACATTAACTATGGCTACACCTTC. Translated: CASSPDINYGYTF.

The chain is built from TRBV5-4 and TRBJ1-3; D unresolved. The germline V gene has CDR1 SGHNT and CDR2 YYREEE (reference sequence). This CDR3 is 15 amino acids long. V lost 1 base and J lost 0, with 8 bases in between. The DNA of the CDR3 is TGTGCCAGCAGCTTGTCACAGTTCTCTGGAAACACCATATATTTT. As protein: CASSLSQFSGNTIYF.

This clonotype was recorded a few times. The V gene is TRBV6-2 or TRBV6-3, the J gene TRBJ2-1; possibly TRBD2 for D (5 bases). Deletions cut 6 bases from V and 13 bases from J, with 16 bases between. CDR3 length equals 12 residues. Per the germline V gene, CDR1 is MNHEY and CDR2 is SVGEGT. In nucleotides, the CDR3 is TGTGCCAGCAGCCCCTCGGAGGACTTCCAGTTCTTC. It codes for CASSPSEDFQFF.

This clonotype was seen more than once but under ten times. This chain's CDR3 is CASSRTGAGYNSPLHF. DNA of the CDR3: TGTGCCAGCAGCAGAACAGGGGCCGGCTATAATTCACCCCTCCACTTT. The chain links TRBV3-1 to TRBJ1-6; TRBD1 aligns across 7 bases. The germline V gene encodes CDR1 LGHDT and CDR2 YNNKEL (reference sequence). This CDR3 spans 16 amino acids. Trimming cost V 5 bases and J 3 bases; bases outside gene matches: 7.

J is TRBJ1-4 and V is TRBV4-3, with unresolved D. Germline V gene data show CDR1 as LGHNA and CDR2 as YSLEER. There are 17 residues in the CDR3. V was shortened by 2 bases and J by 8 bases, with 21 bases between the two germline ends. CDR3 in DNA: TGCGCCAGCAGCCAATACAGTACCTACGTGACCTTGGAAAAACTGTTTTTT. Protein sequence: CASSQYSTYVTLEKLFF.

This clonotype was observed a few times. The chain is built from TRBV4-3 and TRBJ2-4, with 10 bases that match TRBD2. There are 16 residues in the CDR3. Germline V gene sequence: CDR1 LGHNA, CDR2 YSLEER. The ends lost 4 bases at V and 9 bases at J; junction bases unmatched: 12. CDR3 nucleotides: TGCGCCAGCAGCCTTTCGACCGCTAGCGGGAGTGTCATTCAGTACTTC. Its protein is CASSLSTASGSVIQYF.

The gene calls are TRBV7-9 and TRBJ1-2, with D perhaps TRBD1 (5 bases). The length of the CDR3 is 13 residues. Germline lookup yields CDR1 SEHNR and CDR2 FQNEAQ (reference sequence). The germline V and J ends were trimmed by 1 base and 8 bases, with 11 bases remaining between them. The CDR3 sequence: CASSLGQTRGYTF. The CDR3 DNA reads as TGTGCCAGCAGCTTAGGACAGACTCGAGGCTACACCTTC.

This clonotype has only a few counts. This rearrangement joins TRBV19 to TRBJ2-5; D is uncertain. The germline gives CDR1 LNHDA, CDR2 SQIVND (reference sequence). The CDR3 length is 15 residues. The germline V and J ends were trimmed by 7 bases and 2 bases, with 17 bases remaining between them. CDR3 amino acids: CASNGLPGSQETQYF. Here the CDR3 DNA reads TGTGCCAGTAATGGTCTCCCGGGTTCTCAAGAGACCCAGTACTTC.

This clonotype occurred a few times. The J gene is TRBJ2-1, the V gene TRBV3-1, with D possibly being TRBD1 (5 bases). Per germline, CDR1 LGHDT and CDR2 YNNKEL (reference sequence). This CDR3 comprises 15 residues. V lost 1 base to trimming and J lost 1 base, with 8 bases between them. CDR3 sequence reads: CASSQAQVSYNEQFF. CDR3 coding DNA: TGTGCCAGCAGCCAAGCACAGGTTTCCTACAATGAGCAGTTCTTC.

V usage is TRBV5-1 and J usage is TRBJ1-6; TRBD1 matches 8 bases. Trimming cost V 4 bases and J 9 bases; bases outside gene matches: 6. Germline V gene sequence: CDR1 SGHRS, CDR2 YFSETQ. The CDR3 runs to 14 residues. The CDR3 DNA is TGCGCCAGCAGCACAGGACAGGGATCTTCACCCCTCCACTTT. This codes for CASSTGQGSSPLHF.

There are a few counts of this clonotype. The V gene is TRBV28, the J gene TRBJ1-5; possibly TRBD1 for D (6 bases). V was trimmed by 5 bases and J by 7 bases, leaving 12 bases between them. This CDR3 is 13 amino acids long. CDR1 MDHEN and CDR2 SYDVKM come from the germline V gene. CDR3 nucleotide sequence: TGTGCCAGCAGTACAGGGACCCAGCAGCCCCAGCATTTT. It encodes CASSTGTQQPQHF.

This clonotype was recorded a few times. The chain recombines TRBV11-2 with TRBJ2-1, with D possibly TRBD2 on 6 matching bases. The CDR3 spans 15 residues. V was trimmed by 0 bases and J by 9 bases, leaving 15 bases between them. CDR1 SGHAT and CDR2 FQNNGV come from the germline V gene. The CDR3 spells CASSLDPSGASEQFF. CDR3 in DNA: TGTGCCAGCAGCTTAGATCCCTCGGGAGCTAGTGAGCAGTTCTTC.

The chain joins TRBV29-1 to TRBJ2-5; 9 bases line up with TRBD1. Germline CDR1 and CDR2: SQVTM and ANQGSEA. V shed 8 bases, J shed 7 bases, and the junction held 14 bases outside the gene matches. This CDR3 has 14 residues. In nucleotides, the CDR3 is TGCAGCTTCGAGGGGGGACAGGGATTTGTGACCCAGTACTTC. It encodes CSFEGGQGFVTQYF. Complete variable domain (other parts from reference TRBV29-1 and TRBJ2-5): SAVISQKPSRDICQRGTSLTIQCQVDSQVTMMFWYRQQPGQSLTLIATANQGSEATYESGFVIDKFPISRPNLTFSTLTVSNMSPEDSSIYLCSFEGGQGFVTQYFGPGTRLLVL.

V and J are TRBV11-2 and TRBJ2-3; 8 positions agree with TRBD2. The V and J ends lost 4 bases and 2 bases, in that order; junction bases with no gene match: 11. Per the germline V gene, CDR1 is SGHAT and CDR2 is FQNNGV. The CDR3 has 17 amino acids. The DNA of the CDR3 is TGTGCCAGCAGCTACCGACTAGCGCCCGAGTACACAGATACGCAGTATTTT. Amino acid sequence: CASSYRLAPEYTDTQYF. Filled out from reference TRBV11-2 and TRBJ2-3, the complete variable domain reads EAGVAQSPRYKIIEKRQSVAFWCNPISGHATLYWYQQILGQGPKLLIQFQNNGVVDDSQLPKDRFSAERLKGVDSTLKIQPAKLEDSAVYLCASSYRLAPEYTDTQYFGPGTRLTVL.